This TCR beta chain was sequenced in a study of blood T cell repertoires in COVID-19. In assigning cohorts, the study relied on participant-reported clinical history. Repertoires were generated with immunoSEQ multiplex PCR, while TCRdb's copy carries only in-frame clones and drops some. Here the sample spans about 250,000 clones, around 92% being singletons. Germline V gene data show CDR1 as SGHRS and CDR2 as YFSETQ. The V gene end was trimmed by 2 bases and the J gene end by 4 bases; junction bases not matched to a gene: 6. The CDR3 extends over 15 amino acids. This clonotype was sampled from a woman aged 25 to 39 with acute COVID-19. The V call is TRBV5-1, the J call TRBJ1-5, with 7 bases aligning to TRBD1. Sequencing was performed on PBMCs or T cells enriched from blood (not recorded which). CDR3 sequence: CASSLYGDRNQPQHF. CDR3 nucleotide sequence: TGCGCCAGCAGCTTATATGGGGACAGAAATCAGCCCCAGCATTTT.